The 23 T cell receptor beta chains given below trace back to one sample, sequenced in a study of blood T cells in healthy people across ages. A second roughly 6 to 12 cycle PCR used barcoded and J-beta primers. Each CDR3 protein gets one entry after TCRdb re-called the 5' RACE reads with MiXCR. The data hold around 500,000 distinct CDR3 sequences, with approximately 26% observed a single time. These data were likewise used in another study, on T cells of mothers and their children.

Material for sequencing was blood. The receptors were gathered from a boy aged 2-15 years in good health.

This clonotype was seen at least ten times. A read error may account for a junction end that differs from germline. V usage is TRBV4-1 and J usage is TRBJ2-5; 14 nucleotides align to TRBD2. The CDR3 is made up of 15 amino acids. Germline V gene data show CDR1 as MGHRA and CDR2 as YSYEKL. CDR3 loop: CASSQGLAGGETQYF. The CDR3 bases are TGTGCCAGCAGCCAAGGACTAGCGGGAGGTGAGACCCAGTACTTC.

The rearrangement links TRBV7-8 to TRBJ1-4; perhaps TRBD1 as D (6 bases). Trimming stripped 2 bases from V and 7 bases from J, with 14 bases between. Germline V gene lookup returns CDR1 SGHVS and CDR2 FQNEAQ. The CDR3 is 15 residues long. The CDR3: CASSLRAGEGEKLFF. DNA for the CDR3: TGTGCCAGCAGCTTACGGGCAGGGGAGGGTGAAAAACTGTTTTTT.

This clonotype has a handful of counts. The chain carries TRBV4-1 and TRBJ1-2; D perhaps matches TRBD1 (5 bases). The V and J ends lost 0 bases and 6 bases respectively, with 11 bases between them. CDR1 MGHRA and CDR2 YSYEKL come from the germline V gene. This CDR3 spans 14 amino acids. The CDR3 loop reads CASSQEGAGHGYTF. CDR3 coding DNA: TGCGCCAGCAGCCAAGAAGGGGCAGGGCATGGCTACACCTTC.

V is TRBV6-2 or TRBV6-3 and J is TRBJ2-1; possible D gene TRBD1, 6 bases. This CDR3 is 17 amino acids long. V was pared by 2 bases and J by 0 bases, with 14 bases between. Germline V gene lookup returns CDR1 MNHEY and CDR2 SVGEGT. As DNA, the CDR3 is TGTGCCAGCAGTTACGTCAGGGACAAGAGCTCCTACAATGAGCAGTTCTTC. Its translation is CASSYVRDKSSYNEQFF.

The chain employs TRBV9 and TRBJ1-1; D not certain. The germline V gene has CDR1 SGDLS and CDR2 YYNGEE. V was cut by 5 bases and J by 2 bases, with 7 bases left in between. The CDR3 runs to 12 residues. The CDR3 nucleotides read TGTGCCAGCAGGGGAGTTAACACTGAAGCTTTCTTT. Translating gives CASRGVNTEAFF.

In nucleotides, the CDR3 is TGTGCCAGCACCCTGGGACAGAACAATCAGCCCCAGCATTTT. Its translation: CASTLGQNNQPQHF. The chain employs TRBV12-3 or TRBV12-4 and TRBJ1-5; TRBD1 aligns across 7 bases. V shed 7 bases, J shed 3 bases, and the junction held 6 bases outside the gene matches. This CDR3 has 14 residues.

The chain uses TRBV29-1 and TRBJ2-3; D gene unclear. Trimming left V 3 bases short and J 2 bases short, with 6 bases between. The CDR3 runs 12 residues. The germline CDR1 and CDR2 sequences are SQVTM and ANQGSEA. The CDR3 region has the DNA TGCAGCGTTGACAGAAACACAGATACGCAGTATTTT. This translates into CSVDRNTDTQYF.

J is TRBJ2-7 and V is TRBV5-1; D possibly matches TRBD1 or TRBD2 (5 bases each). Trimming took 5 bases from V and 1 from J, leaving 13 bases between them. Per the germline V gene, CDR1 is SGHRS and CDR2 is YFSETQ. The CDR3 consists of 14 residues. CDR3 nucleotide sequence: TGCGCCAGCAGTGGGACCGCCGAATCCTACGAGCAGTACTTC. This codes for CASSGTAESYEQYF.

This sequence joins TRBV29-1 and TRBJ1-1; 7 bases match TRBD1. The CDR3 is 15 residues long. Per the germline V gene, CDR1 is SQVTM and CDR2 is ANQGSEA. The ends lost 1 base at V and 1 base at J; junction bases unmatched: 6. The CDR3 here is CSVEVRGQKNTEAFF. CDR3 nucleotides: TGCAGCGTTGAAGTCAGGGGACAGAAGAACACTGAAGCTTTCTTT.

This clonotype came up many times. The chain links TRBV5-1 to TRBJ2-3, with 8 bases matching TRBD1. This CDR3 spans 15 amino acids. Germline loops: CDR1 SGHRS, CDR2 YFSETQ. V dropped 4 bases and J dropped 1; count of bases not matched to a gene: 5. CDR3 in amino acids: CASSLDRGRTDTQYF. The CDR3, as DNA: TGCGCCAGCAGCCTAGACAGGGGCCGCACAGATACGCAGTATTTT.

About this clonotype: This could be a read error, since a much larger clone is one nucleotide away. The chain has TRBV11-2 and TRBJ2-5; D unclear. The germline V gene has CDR1 SGHAT and CDR2 FQNNGV. The CDR3 covers 16 residues. CDR3 in amino acids: CASSLGPTLGQEIQYF. In nucleotides, the CDR3 is TGTGCCAGCAGCTTAGGCCCGACATTGGGTCAAGAGATCCAGTACTTC.

The chain couples TRBV6-4 to TRBJ2-7; D not certain. The CDR3 totals 12 residues. Germline assignment: CDR1 MRHNA and CDR2 SNTAGT. V lost 10 bases to trimming and J lost 0 bases, with 10 bases between them. The CDR3: CATPEPSYEQYF. CDR3 in DNA: TGTGCCACCCCGGAACCCTCCTACGAGCAGTACTTC.

This clonotype was picked up a small number of times. This chain uses TRBV12-3 or TRBV12-4 with TRBJ2-7; TRBD1 might be the D (6 bases). The CDR3 covers 14 residues. The ends were cut back, 3 bases at V and 3 bases at J, with 12 bases in the middle. This CDR3 is CASSFSDSVYEQYF. DNA of the CDR3: TGTGCCAGCAGTTTTTCGGACAGCGTCTACGAGCAGTACTTC.

The rearrangement links TRBV5-1 to TRBJ2-5; 10 nucleotides align to TRBD2. The DNA end is a closer match to TRBJ2-7, so the J assignment may be wrong. The germline V gene has CDR1 SGHRS and CDR2 YFSETQ. CDR3 length: 15 amino acids. The CDR3 region has the DNA TGCGCCAGCAGCTTTCTAGCGGGGGACCCCTACGAGCAGTACTTC. The encoded protein is CASSFLAGDPYEQYF.

To note about this clonotype: One junction end does not reproduce the germline sequence, and a read error may be involved. V is TRBV20-1 and J is TRBJ2-7, with D possibly TRBD2 on 6 matching bases. The CDR3 runs 16 residues. Germline values: CDR1 DFQATT, CDR2 SNEGSKA (reference sequence). The CDR3 nucleotides are TGCAGTGCCCCCCGGGGGAGTGGTAAGCGTGTAAGTGAGCGGTTCTTC. Its protein product is CSAPRGSGKRVSERFF.

This clonotype was seen once. CDR3 protein: CAISEKGGTEAFF. The CDR3 DNA reads as TGTGCCATCAGTGAGAAGGGAGGCACTGAAGCTTTCTTT. The chain employs TRBV10-3 and TRBJ1-1; D unresolved. V was shortened by 2 bases and J by 4 bases, with 8 bases between the two germline ends. This CDR3 region has 13 residues. Per germline, CDR1 ENHRY and CDR2 SYGVKD.

This clonotype was seen a few times. The chain uses TRBV9 and TRBJ1-4; no reliable D call. Germline assignment: CDR1 SGDLS and CDR2 YYNGEE. Trimming took 0 bases from V and 8 from J, leaving 14 bases between them. This CDR3 is 15 amino acids long. In DNA form, the CDR3 reads TGTGCCAGCAGCGTAGGGACGAACACGGGGGAAAAACTGTTTTTT. This gives the protein CASSVGTNTGEKLFF.

The J gene is TRBJ2-2, the V gene TRBV3-1; 7 nucleotides match TRBD2. CDR1 LGHDT and CDR2 YNNKEL come from the germline V gene (reference sequence). The CDR3 contains 19 residues. Trimming took 4 bases from V and 1 from J; bases not matched to a gene: 15. The CDR3 DNA reads as TGTGCCAGCAGCCCTTCCTTTAGCGGGTGGGAAAAGAACACCGGGGAGCTGTTTTTT. This codes for CASSPSFSGWEKNTGELFF. The complete variable domain, with remaining parts taken from reference TRBV3-1 and TRBJ2-2, reads DTAVSQTPKYLVTQMGNDKSIKCEQNLGHDTMYWYKQDSKKFLKIMFSYNNKELIINETVPNRFSPKSPDKAHLNLHINSLELGDSAVYFCASSPSFSGWEKNTGELFFGEGSRLTVL.

With respect to this clonotype: At one end the junction does not follow the germline gene, possibly because of a read error. The chain recombines TRBV7-9 with TRBJ2-6; D not certain. The CDR3 consists of 15 residues. Germline V gene lookup returns CDR1 SEHNR and CDR2 FQNEAQ (reference sequence). CDR3 bases: TGCGCTGGGCTTCCATCACTTTCTGGGGCCAACGTCCTGACTTTC. Encoded protein: CAGLPSLSGANVLTF.

The chain employs TRBV9 and TRBJ2-5, with D uncertain. V gave up 0 bases and J gave up 5 bases, with 11 bases separating them. The CDR3 is 14 amino acids. Germline values: CDR1 SGDLS, CDR2 YYNGEE. CDR3 region: CASSVVDLGETQYF. The CDR3 DNA reads TGTGCCAGCAGCGTAGTGGACCTCGGGGAGACCCAGTACTTC.

There are a few counts of this clonotype. The genes are TRBV2 and TRBJ1-1; unclear D gene. The CDR3 totals 15 residues. With 6 bases removed from V and 0 bases from J, the gap between germline ends came to 14 bases. Germline-derived CDR1 and CDR2 are SNHLY and FYNNEI. The CDR3 nucleotides are TGTGCCAGCAGGAATCAACAGAACATGAACACTGAAGCTTTCTTT. As protein: CASRNQQNMNTEAFF. Together with reference TRBV2 and TRBJ1-1, the CDR3 gives the full variable domain: EPEVTQTPSHQVTQMGQEVILRCVPISNHLYFYWYRQILGQKVEFLVSFYNNEISEKSEIFDDQFSVERPDGSNFTLKIRSTKLEDSAMYFCASRNQQNMNTEAFFGQGTRLTVV.

This clonotype occurred many times. The V gene is TRBV3-1, the J gene TRBJ2-2, with 8 bases lining up with TRBD2. Trimming cost V 4 bases and J 5 bases; bases outside gene matches: 6. This CDR3 is built from 15 residues. Germline CDR1 and CDR2: LGHDT and YNNKEL (reference sequence). CDR3 bases: TGTGCCAGCAGCCCGCCGGGACTAGTAACCGGGGAGCTGTTTTTT. Amino acid sequence: CASSPPGLVTGELFF.

This clonotype was recorded a few times. The genes are TRBV11-1 and TRBJ2-5; maybe TRBD2 (5 bases). CDR3 length: 13 amino acids. V was pared by 5 bases and J by 4 bases, with 11 bases between. Per the germline V gene, CDR1 is SGHAT and CDR2 is FQDESV (reference sequence). The CDR3 region has the DNA TGTGCCAGCAGCGTTGGACTGAGAGAGACCCAGTACTTC. This sequence encodes CASSVGLRETQYF.